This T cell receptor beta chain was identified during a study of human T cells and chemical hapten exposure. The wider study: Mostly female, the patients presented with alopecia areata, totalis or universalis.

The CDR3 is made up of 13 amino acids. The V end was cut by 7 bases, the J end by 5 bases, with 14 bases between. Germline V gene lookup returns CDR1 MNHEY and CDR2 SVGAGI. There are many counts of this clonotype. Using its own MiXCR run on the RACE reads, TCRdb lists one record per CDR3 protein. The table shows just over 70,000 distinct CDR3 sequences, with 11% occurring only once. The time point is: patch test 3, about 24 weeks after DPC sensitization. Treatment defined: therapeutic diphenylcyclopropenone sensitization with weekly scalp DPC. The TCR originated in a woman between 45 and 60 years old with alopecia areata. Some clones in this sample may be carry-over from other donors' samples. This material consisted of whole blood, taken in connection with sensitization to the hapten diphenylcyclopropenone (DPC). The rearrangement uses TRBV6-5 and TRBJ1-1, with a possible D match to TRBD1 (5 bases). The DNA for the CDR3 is TGTGCCAGCATTCCCGAGGGGCAAACTGAAGCTTTCTTT. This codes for CASIPEGQTEAFF.